This T cell receptor beta chain was captured in a study of T cell repertoires in cytomegalovirus infection. TCRdb passed the reads through MiXCR, listing each CDR3 protein once. The sample holds approximately 250,000 distinct CDR3 sequences, approximately 9% seen once. This clonotype showed up just a few times. Its target is not known. Study-wide points: The cumulative frequency of public TCR beta families distinguished individuals who carried CMV together with the relevant HLA.

This clonotype was obtained from a human donor in good health (CMV status not recorded). Some clones in this sample may be carry-over from other donors' samples. Material for sequencing was PBMCs.

The CDR3 here is CAKQNQGGRDEQFF. The DNA for the CDR3 is TGTGCCAAACAAAACCAGGGGGGGAGGGATGAGCAGTTCTTC. The chain couples TRBV27 to TRBJ2-1; the D gene could be TRBD1 or TRBD2 (7 bases each). The CDR3 sequence is 14 residues long. CDR1 is MNHEY, CDR2 SMNVEV, per germline (reference sequence). Between the trimmed V and J ends, which lost 10 bases and 8 bases, there was a span of 21 bases.